A selection of T cell receptor beta chains follows, all from one sample in a study of cytomegalovirus exposure and HLA in healthy donors. The method was immunoSEQ multiplex PCR; TCRdb's version includes in-frame clones alone and lacks a portion of them. The sample lists more than 150,000 clones; 70% to 80% were seen once. Sequencing used PBMCs. These receptors all stem from a male donor in good health and CMV-seronegative. CDR3s include the opening cysteine and the closing phenylalanine or tryptophan. Each record gives: J gene, V gene, CDR3 protein.

j_gene: TRBJ1-5
v_gene: TRBV7-9
CDR3aa: CASSLTTGSQPQHF

j_gene: TRBJ1-1
v_gene: TRBV7-2
CDR3aa: CASSFAGINTEAFF

j_gene: TRBJ2-7
v_gene: TRBV4-1
CDR3aa: CASSQAGEYYEQYF

j_gene: TRBJ2-4
v_gene: TRBV2
CDR3aa: CASRSGTDIAKNIQYF

j_gene: TRBJ2-7
v_gene: TRBV18
CDR3aa: CASSRDRGYEQYF

j_gene: TRBJ2-2
v_gene: TRBV5-5
CDR3aa: CASSLGTGGSGELFF

j_gene: TRBJ1-6
v_gene: TRBV7-2
CDR3aa: CASSEGGFGNSPLHF

j_gene: TRBJ1-1
v_gene: TRBV4-1
CDR3aa: CASSQVDRGLGNTEAFF

j_gene: TRBJ2-7
v_gene: TRBV27
CDR3aa: CASSWGQSYEQYF

j_gene: TRBJ2-2
v_gene: TRBV4-3
CDR3aa: CASSRLVGNGELFF

j_gene: TRBJ1-2
v_gene: TRBV11-2
CDR3aa: CASSWGPPGDYGYTF

j_gene: TRBJ2-5
v_gene: TRBV7-2
CDR3aa: CASSRDGLGGTQYF

j_gene: TRBJ1-1
v_gene: TRBV7-2
CDR3aa: CASSLGQGIMNTEAFF

j_gene: TRBJ2-7
v_gene: TRBV2
CDR3aa: CASSEDYSYEQYF

j_gene: TRBJ1-6
v_gene: TRBV27
CDR3aa: CASSVSGRGGSPLHF

j_gene: TRBJ1-1
v_gene: TRBV5-1
CDR3aa: CASSHVGGGTEAFF

j_gene: TRBJ2-2
v_gene: TRBV7-2
CDR3aa: CASSGTGGTAGELFF

j_gene: TRBJ1-1
v_gene: TRBV4-3
CDR3aa: CASSQERGLNTEAFF

j_gene: TRBJ2-7
v_gene: TRBV28
CDR3aa: CASSSGLTAEQYF

j_gene: TRBJ2-1
v_gene: TRBV28
CDR3aa: CASSLSGGSFYNEQFF

j_gene: TRBJ1-2
v_gene: TRBV5-1
CDR3aa: CASSAGQGGVVYTF

j_gene: TRBJ2-1
v_gene: TRBV6-1
CDR3aa: CASSESPAGDNEQFF

j_gene: TRBJ2-7
v_gene: TRBV7-2
CDR3aa: CASSPDRFLYEQYF

j_gene: TRBJ2-1
v_gene: TRBV5-4
CDR3aa: CASSPGTGRTRGPNEQFF

j_gene: TRBJ2-1
v_gene: TRBV29-1
CDR3aa: CSVGSTGGNEQFF

j_gene: TRBJ2-3
v_gene: TRBV4-1
CDR3aa: CASSQEDRAADTQYF

j_gene: TRBJ1-2
v_gene: TRBV20-1
CDR3aa: CSAQGGGGYTF

j_gene: TRBJ1-2
v_gene: TRBV4-1
CDR3aa: CASSQDRGYGYTF

j_gene: TRBJ2-5
v_gene: TRBV11-2
CDR3aa: CASRQGDQETQYF

j_gene: TRBJ2-5
v_gene: TRBV2
CDR3aa: CASSEATTGVRKTQYF

j_gene: TRBJ2-2
v_gene: TRBV7-6
CDR3aa: CASSLAQIAGSNTGELFF

j_gene: TRBJ2-7
v_gene: TRBV11-2
CDR3aa: CASSRSSASYEQYF

j_gene: TRBJ1-3
v_gene: TRBV7-2
CDR3aa: CASSLVSGGNTIYF

j_gene: TRBJ1-1
v_gene: TRBV5-4
CDR3aa: CASSANPGGNTEAFF

j_gene: TRBJ2-1
v_gene: TRBV6-5
CDR3aa: CASSYGRYNEQFF

j_gene: TRBJ1-4
v_gene: TRBV13
CDR3aa: CASSYTGGDEKLFF

j_gene: TRBJ2-1
v_gene: TRBV5-1
CDR3aa: CASSSTGTNVVEQFF

j_gene: TRBJ2-1
v_gene: TRBV5-1
CDR3aa: CASSSGNEQFF

j_gene: TRBJ1-5
v_gene: TRBV28
CDR3aa: CAITTGNNQPQHF

j_gene: TRBJ2-1
v_gene: TRBV6-5
CDR3aa: CASSYRNRGDEQFF